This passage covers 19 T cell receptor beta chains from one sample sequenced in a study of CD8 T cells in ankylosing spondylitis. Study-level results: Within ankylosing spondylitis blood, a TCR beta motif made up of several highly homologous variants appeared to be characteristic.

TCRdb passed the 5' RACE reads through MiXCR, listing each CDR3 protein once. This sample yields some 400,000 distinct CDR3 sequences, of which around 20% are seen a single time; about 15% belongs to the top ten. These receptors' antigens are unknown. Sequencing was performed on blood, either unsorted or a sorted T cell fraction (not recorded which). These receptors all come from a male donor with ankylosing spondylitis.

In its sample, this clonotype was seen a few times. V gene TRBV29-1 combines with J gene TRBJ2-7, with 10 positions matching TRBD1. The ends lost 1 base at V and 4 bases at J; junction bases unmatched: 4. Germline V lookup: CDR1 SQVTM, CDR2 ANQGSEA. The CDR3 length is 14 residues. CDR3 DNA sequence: TGCAGCGTTGAAGTGACAGGGGGCTCGTACGAGCAGTACTTC. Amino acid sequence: CSVEVTGGSYEQYF.

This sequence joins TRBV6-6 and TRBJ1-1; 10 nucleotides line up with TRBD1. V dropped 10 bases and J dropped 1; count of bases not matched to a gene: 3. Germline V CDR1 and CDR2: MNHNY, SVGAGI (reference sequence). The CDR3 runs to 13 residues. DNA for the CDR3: TGTGCCACAGGACAGGGGGAGAACACTGAAGCTTTCTTT. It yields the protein CATGQGENTEAFF.

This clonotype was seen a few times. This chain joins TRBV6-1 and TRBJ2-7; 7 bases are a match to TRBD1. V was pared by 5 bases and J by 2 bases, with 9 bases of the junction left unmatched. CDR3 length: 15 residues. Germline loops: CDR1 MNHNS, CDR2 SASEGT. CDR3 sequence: CASSKPGTVAYEQYF. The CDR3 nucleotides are TGTGCCAGCAGTAAACCCGGGACAGTGGCCTACGAGCAGTACTTC.

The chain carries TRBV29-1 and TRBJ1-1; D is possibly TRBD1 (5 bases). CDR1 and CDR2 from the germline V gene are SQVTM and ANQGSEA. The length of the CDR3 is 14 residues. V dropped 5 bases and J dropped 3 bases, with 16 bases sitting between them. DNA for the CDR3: TGCAGCGTTCCCCATGGGGGTGCTGACACTGAAGCTTTCTTT. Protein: CSVPHGGADTEAFF. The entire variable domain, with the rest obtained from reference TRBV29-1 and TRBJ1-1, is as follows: SAVISQKPSRDICQRGTSLTIQCQVDSQVTMMFWYRQQPGQSLTLIATANQGSEATYESGFVIDKFPISRPNLTFSTLTVSNMSPEDSSIYLCSVPHGGADTEAFFGQGTRLTVV.

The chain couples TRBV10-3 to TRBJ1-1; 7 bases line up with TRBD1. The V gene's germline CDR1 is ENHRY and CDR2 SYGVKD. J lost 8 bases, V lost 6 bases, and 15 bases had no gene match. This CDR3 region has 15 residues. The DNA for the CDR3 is TGTGCCATCAGGAGACAGGGCTCACCATCCACCGAAGCTTTCTTT. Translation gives CAIRRQGSPSTEAFF.

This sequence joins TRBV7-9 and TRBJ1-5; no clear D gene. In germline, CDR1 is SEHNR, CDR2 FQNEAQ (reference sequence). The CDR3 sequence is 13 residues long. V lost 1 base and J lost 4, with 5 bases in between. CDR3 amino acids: CASSLGLNQPQHF. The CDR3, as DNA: TGTGCCAGCAGCTTAGGACTGAATCAGCCCCAGCATTTT.

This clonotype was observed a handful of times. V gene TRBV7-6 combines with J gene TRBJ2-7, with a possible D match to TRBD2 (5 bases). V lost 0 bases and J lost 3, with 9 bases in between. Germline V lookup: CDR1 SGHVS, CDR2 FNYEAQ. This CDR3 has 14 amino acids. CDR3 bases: TGTGCCAGCAGCTTAGCGCCGGGGAGCTACGAGCAGTACTTC. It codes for CASSLAPGSYEQYF.

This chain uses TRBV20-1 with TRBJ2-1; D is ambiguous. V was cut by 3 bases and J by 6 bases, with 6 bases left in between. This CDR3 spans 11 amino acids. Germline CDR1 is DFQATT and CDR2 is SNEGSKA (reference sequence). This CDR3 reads CSASFVNEQFF. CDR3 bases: TGCAGTGCTAGTTTTGTCAATGAGCAGTTCTTC.

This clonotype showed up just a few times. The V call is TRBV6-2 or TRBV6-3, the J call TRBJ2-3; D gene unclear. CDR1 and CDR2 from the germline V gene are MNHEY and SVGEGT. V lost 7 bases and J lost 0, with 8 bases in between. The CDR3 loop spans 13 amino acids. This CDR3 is CASTRPSTDTQYF. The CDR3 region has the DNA TGTGCCAGCACGCGGCCGAGCACAGATACGCAGTATTTT.

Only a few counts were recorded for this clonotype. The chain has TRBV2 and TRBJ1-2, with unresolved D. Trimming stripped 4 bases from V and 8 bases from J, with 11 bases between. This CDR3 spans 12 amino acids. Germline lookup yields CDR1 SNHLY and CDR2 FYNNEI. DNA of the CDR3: TGTGCCAGCAGTGGAGGGCCGGAAGGCTACACCTTC. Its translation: CASSGGPEGYTF.

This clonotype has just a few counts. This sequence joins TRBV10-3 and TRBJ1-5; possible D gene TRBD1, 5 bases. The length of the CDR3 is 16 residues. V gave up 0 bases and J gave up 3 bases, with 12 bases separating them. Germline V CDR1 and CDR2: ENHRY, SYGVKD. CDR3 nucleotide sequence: TGTGCCATCAGTGAGTCGAGGGGTTATGACAATCAGCCCCAGCATTTT. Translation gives CAISESRGYDNQPQHF.

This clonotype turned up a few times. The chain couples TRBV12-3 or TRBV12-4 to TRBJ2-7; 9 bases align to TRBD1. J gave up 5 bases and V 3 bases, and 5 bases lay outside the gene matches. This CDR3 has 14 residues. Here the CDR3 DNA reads TGTGCCAGCAGTTTGGGGGACAGGGACCACGAGCAGTACTTC. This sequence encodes CASSLGDRDHEQYF.

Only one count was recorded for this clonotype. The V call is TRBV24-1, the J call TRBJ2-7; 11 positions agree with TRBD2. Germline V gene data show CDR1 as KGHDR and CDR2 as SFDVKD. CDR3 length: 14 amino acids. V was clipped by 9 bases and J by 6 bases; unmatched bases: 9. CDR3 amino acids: CATVDSGRAPEQYF. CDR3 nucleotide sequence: TGTGCCACCGTAGATAGCGGGAGGGCCCCCGAGCAGTACTTC.

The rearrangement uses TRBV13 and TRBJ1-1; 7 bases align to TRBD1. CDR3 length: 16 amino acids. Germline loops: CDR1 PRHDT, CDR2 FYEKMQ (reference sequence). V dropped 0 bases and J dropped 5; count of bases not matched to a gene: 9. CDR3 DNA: TGTGCCAGCAGCTTAGGAATGGGACAGTTGGGAACTGAAGCTTTCTTT. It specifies CASSLGMGQLGTEAFF.

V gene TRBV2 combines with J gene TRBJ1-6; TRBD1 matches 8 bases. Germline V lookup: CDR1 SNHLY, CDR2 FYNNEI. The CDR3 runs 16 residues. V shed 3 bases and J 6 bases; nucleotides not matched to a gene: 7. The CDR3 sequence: CASSDSRDRINSPLHF. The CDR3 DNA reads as TGTGCCAGCAGTGATTCACGGGACAGGATTAATTCACCCCTCCACTTT.

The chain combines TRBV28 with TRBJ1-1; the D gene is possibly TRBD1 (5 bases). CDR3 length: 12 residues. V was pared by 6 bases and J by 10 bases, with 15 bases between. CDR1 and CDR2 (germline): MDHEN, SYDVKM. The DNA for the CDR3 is TGTGCCAGCAGACCTGGCCAGCAGGGAGCTTTCTTT. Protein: CASRPGQQGAFF.

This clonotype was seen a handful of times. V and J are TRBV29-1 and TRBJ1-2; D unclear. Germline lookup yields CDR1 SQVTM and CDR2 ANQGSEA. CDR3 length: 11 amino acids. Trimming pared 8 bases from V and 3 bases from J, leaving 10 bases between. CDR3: CSLGSHYGYTF. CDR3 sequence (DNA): TGCAGCCTCGGGAGCCACTATGGCTACACCTTC.

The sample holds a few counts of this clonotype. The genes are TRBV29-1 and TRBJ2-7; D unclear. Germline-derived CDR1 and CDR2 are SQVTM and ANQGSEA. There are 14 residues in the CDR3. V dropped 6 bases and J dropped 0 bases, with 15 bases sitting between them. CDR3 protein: CSVNTAEFSYEQYF. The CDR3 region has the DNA TGCAGCGTGAATACGGCAGAGTTCTCCTACGAGCAGTACTTC.

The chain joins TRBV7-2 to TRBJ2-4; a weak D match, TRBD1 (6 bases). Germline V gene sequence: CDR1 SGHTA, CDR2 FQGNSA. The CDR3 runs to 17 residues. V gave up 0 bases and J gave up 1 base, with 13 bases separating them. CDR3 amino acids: CASSLAATGMAKNIQYF. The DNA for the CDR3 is TGTGCCAGCAGCTTAGCGGCCACAGGGATGGCCAAAAACATTCAGTACTTC.